One sample yielded the 2 T cell receptor beta chains listed below, sequenced in a study of blood T cell repertoires in COVID-19. Repertoires were generated with immunoSEQ multiplex PCR, while TCRdb's copy carries only in-frame clones and drops some. Among around 380,000 clones listed, around 87% were seen once. Sequenced: PBMCs or T cells enriched from blood (not recorded which). These receptors were taken from a young man who had recovered from COVID-19.

This chain links TRBV4-1 with TRBJ2-3, with D maybe TRBD2 (5 bases). The CDR3 extends over 15 amino acids. Germline V CDR1 and CDR2: MGHRA, YSYEKL. Trimming shortened V by 1 base and J by 4 bases, and 12 bases separated the two germline ends. The CDR3 region has the DNA TGCGCCAGCAGCCAAGTAGCCGGGGTTCCAGATACGCAGTATTTT. Amino acid sequence: CASSQVAGVPDTQYF.

This clone turned up a few times. The chain is built from TRBV5-6 and TRBJ1-6; perhaps TRBD1 as D (5 bases). The CDR3 has 14 residues. Trimming took off 7 bases at V and 4 bases at J, with 12 bases between the two ends. Germline CDR1 reads SGHDT; CDR2 reads YYEEEE. The CDR3 coding sequence is TGTGCCAGCCGAGGCGGGGGGTATAATTCACCCCTCCACTTT. Protein sequence: CASRGGGYNSPLHF.